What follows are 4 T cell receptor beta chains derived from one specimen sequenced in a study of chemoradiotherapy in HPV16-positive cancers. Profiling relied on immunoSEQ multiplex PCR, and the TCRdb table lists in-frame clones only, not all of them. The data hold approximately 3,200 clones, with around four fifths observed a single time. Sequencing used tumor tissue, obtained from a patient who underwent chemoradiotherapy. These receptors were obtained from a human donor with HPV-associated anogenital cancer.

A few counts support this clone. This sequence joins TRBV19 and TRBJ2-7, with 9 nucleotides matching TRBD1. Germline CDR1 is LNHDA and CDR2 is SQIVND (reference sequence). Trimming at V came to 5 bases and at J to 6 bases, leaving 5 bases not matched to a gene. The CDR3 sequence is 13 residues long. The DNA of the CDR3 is TGTGCCAGTAGTGCAGACAGGGGGACCGAGCAGTACTTC. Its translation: CASSADRGTEQYF. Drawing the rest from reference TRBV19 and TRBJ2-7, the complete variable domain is DGGITQSPKYLFRKEGQNVTLSCEQNLNHDAMYWYRQDPGQGLRLIYYSQIVNDFQKGDIAEGYSVSREKKESFPLTVTSAQKNPTAFYLCASSADRGTEQYFGPGTRLTVT.

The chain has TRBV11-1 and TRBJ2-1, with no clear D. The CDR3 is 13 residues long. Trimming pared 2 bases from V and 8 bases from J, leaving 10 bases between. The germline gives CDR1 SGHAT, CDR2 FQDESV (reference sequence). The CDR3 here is CASSLPIRDEQFF. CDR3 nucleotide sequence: TGTGCCAGCAGCTTACCGATCCGGGATGAGCAGTTCTTC.

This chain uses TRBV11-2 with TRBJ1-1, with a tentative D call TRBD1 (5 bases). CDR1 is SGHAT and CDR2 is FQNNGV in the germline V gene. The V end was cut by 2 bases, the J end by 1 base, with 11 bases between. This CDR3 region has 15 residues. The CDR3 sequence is CASSLWGGGNTEAFF. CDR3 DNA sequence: TGTGCCAGCAGCTTATGGGGCGGGGGGAACACTGAAGCTTTCTTT.

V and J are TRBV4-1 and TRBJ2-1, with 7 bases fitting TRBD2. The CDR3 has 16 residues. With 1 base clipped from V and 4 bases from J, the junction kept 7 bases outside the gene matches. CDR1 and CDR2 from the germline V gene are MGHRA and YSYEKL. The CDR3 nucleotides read TGCGCCAGCAGCCAAGGAAGGGGCGGGAGATACAATGAGCAGTTCTTC. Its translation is CASSQGRGGRYNEQFF.